The rows below give T cell receptor beta chains drawn from one sample of a study of CD4 and CD8 cells across lung adenocarcinoma regions. TCRdb redid the calling of the PCR reads with MiXCR, one entry per CDR3 protein. The sample has nearly 9,500 distinct CDR3 sequences, 50% seen once; the top ten hold more than 45%. What was sequenced was CD8+ T cells from the margin of a lung tumor. The receptors come from a female donor with lung adenocarcinoma. The CD4 and CD8 labels of this study may be unreliable. CDR3s include the opening cysteine and the closing phenylalanine or tryptophan. D genes are given only for firm matches. The size field is filled for only some rows; it gives once, few, many or a size class.

D gene,V gene,clone size,J gene,CDR3 protein,CDR3 DNA
NA,TRBV7-2,many,TRBJ1-4,CASSKEQGPKLFF,TGTGCCAGCAGCAAAGAACAGGGACCGAAACTGTTTTTT
TRBD2,TRBV7-2,NA,TRBJ2-5,CASSGRRWQIAGIGQETQYF,TGTGCCAGCAGCGGTAGAAGGTGGCAGATAGCGGGAATAGGACAAGAGACCCAGTACTTC
TRBD1,TRBV25-1,NA,TRBJ2-7,CASSDQGQGGEQYF,TGTGCCAGCAGTGACCAAGGACAGGGTGGAGAGCAGTACTTC
TRBD2,TRBV28,medium-sized,TRBJ2-1,CASIRGGLAGKQWDNEQFF,TGTGCCAGCATCCGCGGGGGACTAGCGGGGAAACAATGGGACAATGAGCAGTTCTTC
TRBD1,TRBV10-1,medium-sized,TRBJ2-5,CASRPGGWGPETQYF,TGCGCCAGCAGACCAGGGGGCTGGGGTCCGGAGACCCAGTACTTC
NA,TRBV6-1,NA,TRBJ2-3,CARYLQGVRTGTQYF,TGTGCCAGGTACCTACAGGGTGTGCGCACAGGTACGCAGTATTTT
TRBD2,TRBV27,medium-sized,TRBJ2-3,CASSTLAGRTDTQYF,TGTGCCAGCAGTACTCTAGCGGGACGCACAGATACGCAGTATTTT
NA,TRBV10-3,many,TRBJ2-1,CAISDGTAASEQFF,TGTGCCATCAGTGATGGGACCGCGGCAAGTGAGCAGTTCTTC
TRBD2,TRBV27,NA,TRBJ2-7,CASSLGLARGQETQYF,TGTGCCAGCAGTCTGGGACTAGCGCGAGGACAAGAGACGCAGTACTTC
NA,TRBV4-1,NA,TRBJ2-6,CASSQAGANVLTF,TGCGCCAGCAGCCAGGCTGGGGCCAACGTCCTGACTTTC
NA,TRBV6-1,NA,TRBJ2-1,CASSEVIISSRVKDEQFF,TGTGCCAGCAGTGAAGTAATAATCTCAAGCAGGGTCAAAGATGAGCAGTTCTTC
NA,TRBV4-1,few,TRBJ1-1,CASSLPGDMNTEAFF,TGCGCCAGCAGCCTACCAGGGGATATGAACACTGAAGCTTTCTTT
NA,TRBV4-1,NA,TRBJ2-3,CASSQEAGIHTETQYF,TGCGCCAGCAGCCAGGAGGCAGGGATTCACACAGAGACGCAGTATTTT
TRBD1,TRBV6-5,NA,TRBJ2-1,CASSSGRGRRYNEQFF,TGTGCCAGCAGTTCGGGCAGGGGGCGAAGGTACAATGAGCAGTTCTTC
NA,TRBV29-1,NA,TRBJ1-2,CSVEGSPYGYTF,TGCAGCGTTGAGGGCAGTCCATATGGCTACACCTTC
NA,TRBV28,once,TRBJ2-7,CASRGAGTASYEQYF,TGTGCCAGCAGAGGCGCCGGGACCGCGTCATACGAGCAGTACTTC
NA,TRBV6-5,NA,TRBJ2-2,CASSYFASASGPPTGELFF,TGTGCCAGCAGTTACTTCGCGTCGGCGTCCGGCCCACCCACCGGGGAGCTGTTTTTT
TRBD2,TRBV27,NA,TRBJ2-1,CASSLWGAGGKNTQYF,TGTGCCAGCAGTCTCTGGGGGGCGGGAGGAAAAAACACTCAGTATTTC
TRBD2,TRBV6-5,medium-sized,TRBJ2-1,CASSYSWGASGRVLDEQFF,TGTGCCAGCAGTTACTCTTGGGGGGCTAGCGGGAGGGTTTTGGATGAGCAGTTCTTC
NA,TRBV9,NA,TRBJ1-1,CASSGSGLSSGTEAFF,TGTGCCAGCAGCGGCTCGGGACTGTCTTCAGGTACTGAAGCTTTCTTT
NA,TRBV4-1,NA,TRBJ1-5,CASSQDPNQPQHF,TGCGCCAGCAGCCAAGATCCCAATCAGCCCCAGCATTTT
NA,TRBV7-6,few,TRBJ2-3,CASSLGGAPSTDTQYF,TGTGCCAGCAGCTTAGGGGGGGCCCCTAGCACAGATACGCAGTATTTT
TRBD1,TRBV4-1,NA,TRBJ2-1,CASSQVRWTGVNEQFF,TGCGCCAGCAGCCAAGTCAGATGGACAGGGGTCAATGAGCAGTTCTTC
NA,TRBV6-1,NA,TRBJ2-4,CASSEGSAKDIQYF,TGTGCCAGCAGTGAGGGTTCGGCCAAAGACATCCAGTACTTC
NA,TRBV4-1,NA,TRBJ1-1,CASSQVAGREAFF,TGCGCCAGCAGCCAAGTGGCAGGGAGGGAAGCTTTCTTT
TRBD2,TRBV7-2,NA,TRBJ2-5,CASSPNLAGGRETQYF,TGTGCCAGCAGCCCAAATTTAGCGGGTGGGAGGGAGACCCAGTACTTC
NA,TRBV10-3,NA,TRBJ2-3,CSTRYGGRAQDTQYF,TGTTCCACGAGATATGGGGGGCGGGCCCAGGATACGCAGTATTTC
TRBD2,TRBV3-1,NA,TRBJ2-3,CASSLRPGTRSDTQYF,TGTGCCAGCAGCCTCCGCCCTGGGACTAGATCAGATACGCAGTATTTT
NA,TRBV6-1,NA,TRBJ2-3,CASSVGGRHKNMQYF,TGTGCCAGCAGTGTTGGGGGCCGCCACAAAAACATGCAGTACTTT
NA,TRBV27,once,TRBJ2-5,CASRRLGLRDQETQYF,TGTGCCAGCAGAAGGCTCGGACTCCGTGACCAAGAGACCCAGTACTTC
NA,TRBV9,few,TRBJ2-7,CASSVEEGRSYEQYF,TGTGCCAGCAGCGTAGAGGAGGGGAGGTCCTACGAGCAGTACTTC
NA,TRBV6-1,NA,TRBJ2-2,CASRVATGTQFF,NA
TRBD2,TRBV6-5,NA,TRBJ2-4,CASSYRGLENSLLLAKNTQYF,TGTGCCAGCAGCTATAGGGGACTAGAAAACTCACTTCTGCTAGCCAAAAACACCCAGTACTTC
NA,TRBV7-2,many,TRBJ2-2,CASSSRTGELFF,TGTGCCAGCAGCTCCCGTACCGGGGAGCTGTTTTTT
TRBD2,TRBV12-3/TRBV12-4,NA,TRBJ2-5,CASSYRTSGTETQYF,TGTGCCAGCAGTTATCGGACTAGCGGGACCGAGACCCAGTACTTC